The source of this T cell receptor beta chain is a study of T cell responses to AZD1222 COVID-19 vaccine. Overall study findings and caveats: A mostly white British donor set with more females was recruited, and clonal diversity was possibly underestimated. CD4 TCRs associated with vaccination spanned spike, dominating at 160-218 and 743-854. Repertoire sampling happened only post peak T cell response. A reported finding is that nearly half of spike-specific TCRs target unmutated variant regions.

A word on this clone: Its specificity is unknown.

TCRdb's table, derived via immunoSEQ multiplex PCR, lists solely in-frame clones and lacks some. The sample gives some 150,000 clones, 88% of which show up once; 3.1% is in the top ten. V was shortened by 5 bases and J by 7 bases, with 9 bases between the two germline ends. The CDR3 contains 13 residues. Germline V gene sequence: CDR1 LGHDT, CDR2 YNNKEL (reference sequence). The chain uses TRBV3-1 (or the pseudogene TRBV3-2) and TRBJ1-6; no firm D call. Sequences were derived from peripheral blood, sampled 28 days after the second AZD1222 dose. This sequence was found in an adult who received the AZD1222 COVID-19 vaccine. As DNA, the CDR3 is TGTGCCAGCAGCTTCTCGGGGAATTCACCCCTCCACTTT. Translated, it gives CASSFSGNSPLHF.